What follows are 8 T cell receptor beta chains derived from one specimen sequenced in a study of CD8 T cells in ankylosing spondylitis. Regarding the study as a whole: Apparently characteristic of ankylosing spondylitis blood was a TCR beta motif (eight highly homologous variants).

These TCRs are of unknown antigen specificity. TCRdb reprocessed the 5' RACE reads with MiXCR, giving one entry per CDR3 protein. The sample records around 540,000 distinct CDR3 sequences, approximately 12% being singletons. Sequences were obtained from blood, either unsorted or a sorted T cell fraction (not recorded which). The source is a male donor with ankylosing spondylitis.

The V and J genes are TRBV7-6 and TRBJ2-6, with D possibly matching TRBD1 (5 bases). The V and J ends lost 4 bases and 2 bases respectively, with 12 bases between them. CDR1 and CDR2 (germline): SGHVS, FNYEAQ. The CDR3 totals 16 residues. CDR3 sequence (DNA): TGTGCCAGCAGCTCGCTCAGGGCGGCTGGGGCCAACGTCCTGACTTTC. Translation: CASSSLRAAGANVLTF.

The J gene is TRBJ1-5, the V gene TRBV5-1; TRBD1 agrees at 7 bases. Germline V gene data show CDR1 as SGHRS and CDR2 as YFSETQ. CDR3 length equals 14 residues. Trimming at V came to 4 bases and at J to 5 bases, leaving 6 bases not matched to a gene. This chain's CDR3 is CASSPLGGDQPQHF. The CDR3 DNA sequence: TGCGCCAGCAGCCCTTTAGGGGGCGATCAGCCCCAGCATTTT.

This clonotype has ten or more counts. The chain has TRBV5-1 and TRBJ2-2; tentatively, D is TRBD2 (6 bases). Germline CDR1 reads SGHRS; CDR2 reads YFSETQ. This CDR3 contains 17 residues. Trimming took off 0 bases at V and 4 bases at J, with 16 bases between the two ends. This chain's CDR3 is CASSLGRGRESTGELFF. CDR3 in DNA: TGCGCCAGCAGCTTGGGAAGAGGTCGGGAGAGCACCGGGGAGCTGTTTTTT.

The J gene is TRBJ2-6, the V gene TRBV10-3; D is perhaps TRBD1 (5 bases). The CDR3 contains 17 residues. Germline CDR1 reads ENHRY; CDR2 reads SYGVKD. V lost 2 bases and J 0 bases, leaving 11 bases between the germline ends. CDR3 nucleotide sequence: TGTGCCATCAGTGAGGGGGCAGTTTACTCTGGGGCCAACGTCCTGACTTTC. Amino acids: CAISEGAVYSGANVLTF.

The chain combines TRBV30 with TRBJ1-2; unclear D gene. The germline V gene has CDR1 GTSNPN and CDR2 SVGIG (reference sequence). Trimming removed 2 bases at V and 4 bases at J, with 8 bases between. There are 12 residues in the CDR3. The CDR3 region has the DNA TGTGCCTGGAGTTCTTTTCCCTATGGCTACACCTTC. Protein sequence: CAWSSFPYGYTF.

CDR3 sequence reads: CASSLGDYSSYEQYV. In DNA, the CDR3 is TGCGCCAGCAGCTTGGGGGACTACAGCTCCTACGAGCAGTACGTC. This chain links TRBV5-1 with TRBJ2-7, with TRBD2 matching 7 bases. The CDR3 is made up of 15 amino acids. Trimming cost V 0 bases and J 0 bases; bases outside gene matches: 3. The V gene's germline CDR1 is SGHRS and CDR2 YFSETQ.

V is TRBV20-1 and J is TRBJ2-7; D is possibly TRBD2 (5 bases). Germline V CDR1 and CDR2: DFQATT, SNEGSKA (reference sequence). Deletions cut 0 bases from V and 2 bases from J, with 14 bases between. CDR3 length: 15 amino acids. The CDR3: CSARDMSGNPYEQYF. Written as DNA, the CDR3 is TGCAGTGCTAGAGATATGAGCGGTAACCCCTACGAGCAGTACTTC.

V and J are TRBV6-1 and TRBJ1-1, with unresolved D. CDR3 length equals 16 residues. Trimming left V 2 bases short and J 2 bases short, with 15 bases between. The germline V gene has CDR1 MNHNS and CDR2 SASEGT. The CDR3 sequence: CASSESRRRLNTEAFF. DNA for the CDR3: TGTGCCAGCAGTGAATCCCGACGGAGATTAAACACTGAAGCTTTCTTT.